The clone carrying this TCR beta chain was found many times. The data were taken from a study of blood T cells in healthy people across ages. About the study: Per every two T cells, about one barcoded beta molecule was captured by template switching.

V was trimmed by 6 bases and J by 0 bases, leaving 8 bases between them. The CDR3 consists of 13 residues. From germline, CDR1 is MNHEY and CDR2 SMNVEV (reference sequence). Primed by a sample-barcoded 5' primer and a J-beta primer mix, a second PCR proceeded for about 6 to 11 cycles. No fewer than 2.5 million CDR3-containing paired-end reads came from each sample. TCRdb reanalysed the 5' RACE reads using MiXCR and keeps one entry per CDR3 protein. The sample yields about 540,000 distinct CDR3 sequences, around 24% seen once. In each sample, at least 6.5 million PBMCs were isolated. These sequences were also reported in another study, on T cells of mothers and their children. That report adds: Donation involved a few healthy Caucasian mothers and the six children that they had.

The sequenced material came from blood. The chain combines TRBV27 with TRBJ1-2; D unresolved. The receptor's source is a boy younger than 18 in good health. For the CDR3, the DNA is TGTGCCAGCAGCTTCGGGACTAACTATGGCTACACCTTC. Encoded protein: CASSFGTNYGYTF.